This entry lists 20 T cell receptor beta chains sequenced from one sample in a study of identical twins. One entry per CDR3 protein, called by TCRdb with MiXCR from the 5' RACE reads. Of 350,000 to 400,000 distinct CDR3 sequences in the sample, roughly 9% are singletons; the top ten hold approximately 9.3%. Material: naive T cells sorted from blood. The receptors derive from a woman between 50 and 59 years old in good health.

A word on this clonotype: Since the CDR3 does not end with the conserved phenylalanine or tryptophan, this likely comes from a read error. The limits of the CDR3 on the DNA are not certain, so only TCRdb's listed CDR3 is given. The chain joins TRBV25-1 to TRBJ1-2; no DNA check was done on the table's D call, TRBD1. 8 amino acids form the CDR3, both terminal residues included. Germline assignment: CDR1 MGHDK and CDR2 SYGVNS. CDR3 protein: CARPQGPA.

This clonotype has only a few counts. Compared with germline, one end of the junction differs, possibly owing to a read error. The chain links TRBV7-6 to TRBJ2-3, with 10 bases fitting TRBD2. CDR3 length: 15 amino acids. CDR1 and CDR2 from the germline V gene are SGHVS and FNYEAQ. CDR3 residues: CASRNLAGVSDTQYF. The CDR3 DNA reads TGTGCCAGCCGCAATCTAGCGGGAGTCTCAGATACGCAGTATTTC.

This clonotype was detected a few times. The V and J genes are TRBV5-1 and TRBJ1-1, with 7 bases identical to TRBD1. This CDR3 comprises 14 residues. With V trimmed by 2 bases and J by 5 bases, 6 bases remained unmatched. CDR1 and CDR2 (germline): SGHRS, YFSETQ. This chain's CDR3 is CASSFGQARTEAFF. The CDR3 bases are TGCGCCAGCAGCTTTGGACAGGCAAGAACTGAAGCTTTCTTT.

This clonotype was detected ten times or more. The chain has TRBV5-1 and TRBJ2-7; TRBD2 matches 8 bases. The CDR3 has 15 amino acids. CDR1 and CDR2 (germline): SGHRS, YFSETQ. V lost 0 bases and J lost 2; bases outside the gene matches: 4. The CDR3 DNA reads TGCGCCAGCAGCTTGGTGATAGCGGGGACCTACGAGCAGTACTTC. Its protein is CASSLVIAGTYEQYF.

This clonotype has more than one count but fewer than ten. This chain joins TRBV5-1 and TRBJ1-2; no definite D call. CDR3 length: 13 residues. The germline V and J ends were trimmed by 4 bases and 4 bases, with 11 bases remaining between them. From germline, CDR1 is SGHRS and CDR2 YFSETQ. CDR3 coding DNA: TGCGCCAGCAGCCCTGCAGATCCCTATGGCTACACCTTC. This sequence encodes CASSPADPYGYTF.

In nucleotides, the CDR3 is TGTGCCATCAACCTGGACAGGGGGTATGAGCAGTTCTTC. Its translation is CAINLDRGYEQFF. V gene TRBV10-3 combines with J gene TRBJ2-1; 10 bases map to TRBD1. The junction had 5 bases not matched to a gene; V was cut back by 7 bases and J by 8 bases. CDR1 is ENHRY, CDR2 SYGVKD, per germline. The CDR3 consists of 13 residues.

The chain uses TRBV5-5 and TRBJ1-1; tentatively, D is TRBD1 (6 bases). Germline lookup yields CDR1 SGHKS and CDR2 YYEKEE (reference sequence). The CDR3 has 12 amino acids. Trimming pared 2 bases from V and 7 bases from J, leaving 9 bases between. The CDR3 region is CASSFGTLEAFF. The CDR3 nucleotides read TGTGCCAGCAGCTTCGGGACACTTGAAGCTTTCTTT.

The rearrangement uses TRBV4-2 and TRBJ2-1; D not certain. The CDR3 totals 14 residues. The V gene's germline CDR1 is LGHNA and CDR2 YNFKEQ. Trimming left V 1 base short and J 1 base short, with 5 bases between. This CDR3 is CASSQAFSYNEQFF. Here the CDR3 DNA reads TGTGCCAGCAGCCAAGCCTTTTCCTACAATGAGCAGTTCTTC.

This clonotype was recorded at least ten times. The V gene is TRBV14, the J gene TRBJ2-1, with a tentative D call TRBD1 (6 bases). This CDR3 is built from 15 residues. The germline CDR1 and CDR2 sequences are SGHDN and FVKESK. Trimming left V 0 bases short and J 4 bases short, with 10 bases between. CDR3 region: CASSQEGDIYNEQFF. In nucleotides, the CDR3 is TGTGCCAGCAGCCAAGAAGGGGACATATACAATGAGCAGTTCTTC.

A few counts support this clonotype. The genes are TRBV29-1 and TRBJ2-5, with TRBD2 matching over 7 bases. CDR3 length: 13 amino acids. In germline, CDR1 is SQVTM, CDR2 ANQGSEA. Unmatched junction bases numbered 4, after V lost 4 bases and J lost 2 bases. For the CDR3, the DNA is TGCAGCGTTGGGCCTAGCGGTCAAGAGACCCAGTACTTC. Amino acids: CSVGPSGQETQYF.

This sequence joins TRBV21-1 and TRBJ1-1; TRBD1, as called in the table, went unchecked against the DNA. TRBV21-1 is given as a pseudogene. This CDR3 spans 13 amino acids. The DNA of the CDR3 is TGTGCCAGCACACAGGGGATGGACACTGAAGCTTTCTTT. As protein: CASTQGMDTEAFF.

This clonotype appeared many times. The chain uses TRBV5-1 and TRBJ2-7; D possibly corresponds to TRBD1 (6 bases). The CDR3 extends over 13 amino acids. Trimming took 1 base from V and 3 from J, leaving 8 bases between them. Germline V CDR1 and CDR2: SGHRS, YFSETQ. The CDR3 nucleotides read TGCGCCAGCAGCTTGCAGACAGGCTACGAGCAGTACTTC. Its translation: CASSLQTGYEQYF.

At least ten counts were recorded for this clonotype. V and J are TRBV7-8 and TRBJ1-2, with 7 bases that match TRBD1. Germline CDR1 and CDR2: SGHVS and FQNEAQ. The CDR3 sequence is 14 residues long. V lost 7 bases to trimming and J lost 3 bases; unmatched junction nucleotides: 8. The CDR3 is CASTLNTGDYGYTF. CDR3 sequence (DNA): TGTGCCAGCACACTTAATACAGGGGACTATGGCTACACCTTC.

This clonotype appeared a few times. The V and J genes are TRBV6-5 and TRBJ2-5; 8 nucleotides agree with TRBD2. The CDR3 contains 16 residues. The J segment lost 5 bases and the V segment lost 0 bases, leaving 8 bases of the junction unmatched. Germline CDR1 is MNHEY and CDR2 is SVGAGI. The CDR3 DNA sequence: TGTGCCAGCAGTTACTCGAGCGGGAGTCCTGTGGAGACCCAGTACTTC. This translates into CASSYSSGSPVETQYF.

This chain joins TRBV6-5 and TRBJ2-1, with D possibly TRBD1 on 5 matching bases. V was cut by 6 bases and J by 4 bases, with 10 bases left in between. Germline CDR1 MNHEY, CDR2 SVGAGI. The CDR3 is 13 amino acids. Here the CDR3 DNA reads TGTGCCAGCAGGCAGGGAACATACAATGAGCAGTTCTTC. It yields the protein CASRQGTYNEQFF.

The genes are TRBV20-1 and TRBJ2-7, with 9 bases identical to TRBD2. This CDR3 contains 14 residues. Trimming removed 3 bases from V and 5 bases from J; junction bases left unmatched: 8. Germline assignment: CDR1 DFQATT and CDR2 SNEGSKA (reference sequence). In DNA, the CDR3 is TGCAGTGCTAGCTTGGCGGGAGGGCCCGACGAGCAGTACTTC. Translation: CSASLAGGPDEQYF.

The CDR3 here is CASSPIPTGPPTDTQYF. The CDR3 DNA reads TGTGCCAGCAGTCCAATACCGACGGGACCACCCACAGATACGCAGTATTTT. The J gene is TRBJ2-3, the V gene TRBV27; either TRBD1 or TRBD2 may fit D (5 bases each). Trimming stripped 5 bases from V and 2 bases from J, with 20 bases between. Germline CDR1 is MNHEY and CDR2 is SMNVEV (reference sequence). The CDR3 covers 17 residues.

This clonotype has just a few counts. This chain joins TRBV7-9 and TRBJ2-2; D unclear. V was cut by 5 bases and J by 2 bases, with 9 bases left in between. Germline V gene sequence: CDR1 SEHNR, CDR2 FQNEAQ (reference sequence). The CDR3 is 14 amino acids. CDR3 protein: CASSILPNTGELFF. CDR3 DNA sequence: TGTGCCAGCAGCATCCTCCCCAACACCGGGGAGCTGTTTTTT.

This clonotype has only a few counts. The rearrangement links TRBV5-1 to TRBJ1-1; a possible D gene is TRBD1 (6 bases). V lost 0 bases to trimming and J lost 0 bases, with 12 bases between them. The CDR3 extends over 16 amino acids. The germline gives CDR1 SGHRS, CDR2 YFSETQ. This CDR3 is CASSLGGAGVNTEAFF. CDR3 bases: TGCGCCAGCAGCTTGGGGGGGGCAGGGGTGAACACTGAAGCTTTCTTT. The whole variable domain, remainder taken from reference TRBV5-1 and TRBJ1-1, is KAGVTQTPRYLIKTRGQQVTLSCSPISGHRSVSWYQQTPGQGLQFLFEYFSETQRNKGNFPGRFSGRQFSNSRSEMNVSTLELGDSALYLCASSLGGAGVNTEAFFGQGTRLTVV.

This clonotype occurred a few times. The chain recombines TRBV29-1 with TRBJ2-3; possible D gene TRBD1, 5 bases. The germline V and J ends were trimmed by 6 bases and 2 bases, with 9 bases remaining between them. The V gene's germline CDR1 is SQVTM and CDR2 ANQGSEA. The CDR3 length is 12 residues. The CDR3 region has the DNA TGCAGCGTCCTGACAGCCACAGATACGCAGTATTTT. Protein product: CSVLTATDTQYF.